This note documents a single T cell receptor (beta chain) sequence. The sample originates from a study of Graves' ophthalmopathy and Graves' hyperthyroidism. Turning to the study itself: Hyperthyroidism counted as stable given no ophthalmopathy within 18 months of follow-up.

Hyperthyroidism was new, under 2 months, in patients aged 18 to 65. The CDR3 has 13 amino acids. Germline CDR1 and CDR2: SQVTM and ANQGSEA. Unmatched junction bases numbered 2, after V lost 3 bases and J lost 3 bases. TCR beta CDR3 regions were amplified from RNA transcripts. Second-round multiplex PCR came after first-round RT-PCR with HTBI primers. TCRdb called the multiplex PCR reads again in MiXCR, with one record for every CDR3 protein. The sample holds around 1.1 million distinct CDR3 sequences; about 40% are singletons and the top ten take 11%. Sequenced: peripheral blood or thyroid tissue (not recorded which). This TCR came from an adult man with Graves' hyperthyroidism. This sequence joins TRBV29-1 and TRBJ1-1; 9 bases map to TRBD1. The CDR3 loop reads CSVERDRDTEAFF. As DNA, the CDR3 is TGCAGCGTTGAGAGGGACAGGGACACTGAAGCTTTCTTT.